This TCR beta chain is from a study of blood T cell repertoires in COVID-19. Germline V gives CDR1 SSHAT, CDR2 FNYEAQ (reference sequence). The CDR3 contains 13 residues. This clone was counted once. A junction boundary mismatches the germline segment, possibly from a read error. The repertoire was sequenced with immunoSEQ multiplex PCR; TCRdb's copy has only in-frame clones and lacks some. The table includes 93,000 or so clones, approximately 80% detected once. This TCR was recovered from a human donor in a cohort sampled during active COVID-19. The specimen sequenced was peripheral blood. The J gene is TRBJ1-1, the V gene TRBV7-7; the D gene is possibly TRBD1 (5 bases). The chain's CDR3 is CASSLDLGGKAFF. CDR3 in DNA: TGTGCTAGCAGCTTAGATTTGGGGGGAAAAGCTTTCTTT.